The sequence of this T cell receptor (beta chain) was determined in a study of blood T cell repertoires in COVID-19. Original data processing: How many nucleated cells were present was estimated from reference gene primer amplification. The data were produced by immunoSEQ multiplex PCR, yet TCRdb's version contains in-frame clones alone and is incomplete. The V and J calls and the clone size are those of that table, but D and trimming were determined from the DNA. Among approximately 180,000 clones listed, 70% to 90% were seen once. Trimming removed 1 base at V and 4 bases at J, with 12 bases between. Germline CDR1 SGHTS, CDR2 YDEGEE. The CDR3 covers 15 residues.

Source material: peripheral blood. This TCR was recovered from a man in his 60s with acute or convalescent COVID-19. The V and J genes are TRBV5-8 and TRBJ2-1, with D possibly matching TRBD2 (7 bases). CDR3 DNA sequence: TGTGCCAGCAGCTTGTGGGGGAGGGGGTACAATGAGCAGTTCTTC. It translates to CASSLWGRGYNEQFF.